This TCR beta chain was identified in a study of T cell responses to AZD1222 COVID-19 vaccine. Germline CDR1 is LNHDA and CDR2 is SQIVND (reference sequence). The CDR3 length is 16 residues. The V segment lost 1 base and the J segment 0 bases; nucleotides outside the gene matches: 3. The assay was immunoSEQ multiplex PCR, and TCRdb's table has in-frame clones only and misses some. The sample lists around 100,000 clones, 88% seen once, with about 6.5% in the top ten. Sequencing used peripheral blood, obtained 28 days after the second AZD1222 dose. The chain recombines TRBV19 with TRBJ1-1; 9 bases are a match to TRBD1. This sequence originates from an adult who received the AZD1222 COVID-19 vaccine. CDR3 bases: TGTGCCAGTAGTATAGGGGACAGGGTCATGAACACTGAAGCTTTCTTT. This codes for CASSIGDRVMNTEAFF.